Below, 2 T cell receptor beta chains from the same sample are listed, as sequenced in a study of radiotherapy plus CTLA-4 blockade in lung cancer. Repertoires were generated with immunoSEQ multiplex PCR, while TCRdb's copy carries only in-frame clones and drops some. The sample has fewer than 140,000 clones; more than 70% are singletons. The input for sequencing was peripheral blood, taken from a patient treated with radiotherapy plus ipilimumab. The receptors originated from a human donor with non-small cell lung cancer that progressed on radiotherapy plus ipilimumab. Some clones in this sample may be carry-over from other donors' samples.

The rearrangement links TRBV2 to TRBJ1-5, with 11 nucleotides matching TRBD1. The germline V gene has CDR1 SNHLY and CDR2 FYNNEI. With 4 bases clipped from V and 5 bases from J, the junction kept 4 bases outside the gene matches. The CDR3 extends over 15 amino acids. In nucleotides, the CDR3 is TGTGCCAGCAGTGTATTGGGACAGGGGGATCAGCCCCAGCATTTT. Its translation: CASSVLGQGDQPQHF.

This chain uses TRBV10-3 with TRBJ1-6; possibly TRBD1 for D (6 bases). V lost 10 bases and J 7 bases, leaving 14 bases between the germline ends. Germline CDR1 reads ENHRY; CDR2 reads SYGVKD. The CDR3 runs 13 residues. The CDR3 DNA reads TGTGCCACTCGGACAGACATAAATTCACCCCTCCACTTT. Residues: CATRTDINSPLHF.